The 7 T cell receptor beta chains presented below share a single source sample, sequenced in a study of control samples from healthy donors and cancer patients. The data were produced by immunoSEQ multiplex PCR, yet TCRdb's version contains in-frame clones alone and is incomplete. The sample carries 60,000 to 75,000 clones, approximately 89% recorded once. The specimen sequenced was PBMCs. The receptors originated from a man in his 60s with colorectal cancer.

This sequence joins TRBV18 and TRBJ1-1; perhaps TRBD1 as D (5 bases). V lost 2 bases, J lost 1 base, and 11 bases lay in between. Germline values: CDR1 KGHSH, CDR2 LQKENI. This CDR3 comprises 15 residues. The CDR3 nucleotides read TGTGCCAGCTCACCAGCAGGGTCCGGGAACACTGAAGCTTTCTTT. This codes for CASSPAGSGNTEAFF.

The rearrangement links TRBV7-9 to TRBJ2-1, with D perhaps TRBD1 or TRBD2 (8 bases each). The germline CDR1 and CDR2 sequences are SEHNR and FQNEAQ (reference sequence). Between the trimmed V and J ends, which lost 8 bases and 0 bases, there was a span of 26 bases. CDR3 length equals 19 residues. CDR3 loop: CASAGGQVIRGGSYNEQFF. DNA for the CDR3: TGTGCCAGCGCTGGGGGACAGGTCATCCGGGGGGGCTCCTACAATGAGCAGTTCTTC.

The chain combines TRBV19 with TRBJ1-2; no clear D gene. There are 12 residues in the CDR3. V was clipped by 3 bases and J by 4 bases, with 6 bases between them. From germline, CDR1 is LNHDA and CDR2 SQIVND (reference sequence). DNA for the CDR3: TGTGCCAGTAGTATGGTTCTCTATGGCTACACCTTC. Amino acids: CASSMVLYGYTF.

V gene TRBV5-1 combines with J gene TRBJ1-4; D is perhaps TRBD1 (6 bases). V lost 3 bases and J 7 bases, leaving 13 bases between the germline ends. Germline values: CDR1 SGHRS, CDR2 YFSETQ. The CDR3 sequence is 14 residues long. The CDR3 DNA reads TGCGCCAGCAGCTCCGGAGGGGGGACTGAAAAACTGTTTTTT. Encoded protein: CASSSGGGTEKLFF.

The V gene is TRBV7-9, the J gene TRBJ1-2; no clear D gene. V shed 5 bases and J shed 2 bases, with 15 bases lying between them. Germline-derived CDR1 and CDR2 are SEHNR and FQNEAQ (reference sequence). The CDR3 is made up of 15 amino acids. CDR3 in DNA: TGTGCCAGCAGCGTCCTGCTAGACGTAAACTATGGCTACACCTTC. Translation: CASSVLLDVNYGYTF. The full variable domain, its missing parts supplied by reference TRBV7-9 and TRBJ1-2, is DTGVSQNPRHKITKRGQNVTFRCDPISEHNRLYWYRQTLGQGPEFLTYFQNEAQLEKSRLLSDRFSAERPKGSFSTLEIQRTEQGDSAMYLCASSVLLDVNYGYTFGSGTRLTVV.

V and J are TRBV7-3 and TRBJ2-7, with 8 bases fitting TRBD1. The CDR3 consists of 15 residues. V trimming: 1 base; J trimming: 3 bases; junction bases outside the gene matches: 5. CDR1 is SGHTA, CDR2 FQGTGA, per germline. The DNA for the CDR3 is TGTGCCAGCAGCTTAAACCCGGGGACAGGCTACGAGCAGTACTTC. It encodes CASSLNPGTGYEQYF. The full variable domain, completed using reference TRBV7-3 and TRBJ2-7, is GAGVSQTPSNKVTEKGKYVELRCDPISGHTALYWYRQSLGQGPEFLIYFQGTGAADDSGLPNDRFFAVRPEGSVSTLKIQRTERGDSAVYLCASSLNPGTGYEQYFGPGTRLTVT.

The genes are TRBV4-2 and TRBJ1-2; 7 nucleotides match TRBD1. J was trimmed by 4 bases and V by 0 bases; bases with no gene match: 2. Germline loops: CDR1 LGHNA, CDR2 YNFKEQ. This CDR3 spans 14 amino acids. CDR3 sequence reads: CASSQDPGGYGYTF. CDR3 bases: TGTGCCAGCAGCCAAGACCCAGGGGGCTATGGCTACACCTTC.